The 5 T cell receptor beta chains below come from one sample, sequenced in a study of post-analysis software for immune sequencing data (dated by TCRdb to about 2015). What the authors observed across the whole study: Four to six TRBV segments, including TRBV5-6, TRBV5-1 and TRBV20-1, were significantly more frequent in patients than controls.

Their recognized antigens are unknown. The protocol used for the library was PCR. TCRdb names Illumina HiSeq 2500 as the instrument used. To reduce PCR and sequencing biases, unique molecular identifiers were built into the TCR beta cDNA libraries. Using fastp trimming at Q25 and MiXCR clonotype assembly, TCRdb reanalyzed the public sequencing data and kept in-frame beta chains. Every entry covers one CDR3 protein and lists the most common genes and DNA from its rows. This sample comprises about 170,000 distinct CDR3 sequences, about 32% of them detected only once. About 1.6% of the sample is in the top ten clones. Sequences were obtained from blood. These receptors all stem from a girl under 18 with multiple sclerosis.

The table lists this clonotype with a few counts. CDR3 nucleotides: TGCGCCAGCAGCTCCCTCGGGACTAACTACGAGCAGTACTTC. This gives the protein CASSSLGTNYEQYF. The chain employs TRBV5-1 and TRBJ2-7, with 7 bases fitting TRBD2. The V gene's germline CDR1 is SGHRS and CDR2 YFSETQ. Trimming at V came to 3 bases and at J to 3 bases, leaving 6 bases not matched to a gene. This CDR3 spans 14 amino acids.

This clonotype came up many times. The chain uses TRBV5-1 and TRBJ2-1, with 7 bases lining up with TRBD2. In germline, CDR1 is SGHRS, CDR2 YFSETQ. Trimming removed 3 bases from V and 4 bases from J; junction bases left unmatched: 7. The CDR3 has 15 residues. The CDR3 DNA reads as TGCGCCAGCAGCTACCTAGCGGAAGATTACAATGAGCAGTTCTTC. It yields the protein CASSYLAEDYNEQFF.

This clonotype was counted at least ten times. The V call is TRBV24-1, the J call TRBJ2-3; 9 bases fit TRBD1. The CDR3 sequence is 13 residues long. V trimming: 12 bases; J trimming: 5 bases; junction bases outside the gene matches: 8. Germline CDR1 KGHDR, CDR2 SFDVKD. CDR3 loop: CAVRDRVGDTQYF. CDR3 nucleotides: TGTGCCGTCCGGGACAGGGTTGGAGATACGCAGTATTTT.

The genes are TRBV10-3 and TRBJ2-2, with D unclear. Trimming stripped 2 bases from V and 5 bases from J, with 9 bases between. The CDR3 is 14 residues long. Germline V gene data show CDR1 as ENHRY and CDR2 as SYGVKD. The CDR3 bases are TGTGCCATCAGTGAGGGGTATGGAACCGGGGAGCTGTTTTTT. The encoded protein is CAISEGYGTGELFF.

The V gene is TRBV21-1, the J gene TRBJ1-2; the table's TRBD1 call for D was not verified on the DNA. TRBV21-1 is annotated as a pseudogene. The CDR3 is 15 amino acids. For the CDR3, the DNA is TGTGCCAGCATCGTCCCTGACAGGGGTGGGTATGGCTACACCTTC. It is translated as CASIVPDRGGYGYTF.